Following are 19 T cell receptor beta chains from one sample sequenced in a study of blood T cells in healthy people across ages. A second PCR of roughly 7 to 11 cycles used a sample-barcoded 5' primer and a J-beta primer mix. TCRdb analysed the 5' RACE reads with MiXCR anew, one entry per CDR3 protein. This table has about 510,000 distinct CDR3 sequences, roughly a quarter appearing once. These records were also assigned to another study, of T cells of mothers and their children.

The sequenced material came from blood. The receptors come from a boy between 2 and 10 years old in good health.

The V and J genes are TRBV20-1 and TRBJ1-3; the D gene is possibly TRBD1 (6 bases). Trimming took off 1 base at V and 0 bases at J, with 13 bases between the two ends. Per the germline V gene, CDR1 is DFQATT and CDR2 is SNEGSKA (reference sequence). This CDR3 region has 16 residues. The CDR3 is CSARAGRGLSGNTIYF. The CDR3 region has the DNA TGCAGTGCTAGAGCCGGCAGGGGCCTCTCTGGAAACACCATATATTTT.

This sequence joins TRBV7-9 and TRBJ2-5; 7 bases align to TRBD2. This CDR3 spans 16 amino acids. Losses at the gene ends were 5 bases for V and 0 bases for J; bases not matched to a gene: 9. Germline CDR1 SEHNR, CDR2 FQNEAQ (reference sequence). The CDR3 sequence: CASSTNTGGNQETQYF. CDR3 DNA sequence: TGTGCCAGCAGCACTAACACCGGGGGGAACCAAGAGACCCAGTACTTC.

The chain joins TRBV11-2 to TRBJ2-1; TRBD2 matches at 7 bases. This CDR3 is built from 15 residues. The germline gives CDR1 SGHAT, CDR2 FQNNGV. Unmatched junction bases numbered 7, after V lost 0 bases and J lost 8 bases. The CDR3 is CASSLEGLPGDEQFF. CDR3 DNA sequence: TGTGCCAGCAGCTTAGAGGGACTACCTGGAGATGAGCAGTTCTTC.

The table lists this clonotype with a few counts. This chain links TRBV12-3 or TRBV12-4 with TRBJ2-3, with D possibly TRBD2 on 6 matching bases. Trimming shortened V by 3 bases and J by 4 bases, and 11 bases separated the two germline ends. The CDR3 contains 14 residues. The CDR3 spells CASSFASDPDTQYF. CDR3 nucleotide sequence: TGTGCCAGCAGTTTCGCTAGCGACCCAGATACGCAGTATTTT.

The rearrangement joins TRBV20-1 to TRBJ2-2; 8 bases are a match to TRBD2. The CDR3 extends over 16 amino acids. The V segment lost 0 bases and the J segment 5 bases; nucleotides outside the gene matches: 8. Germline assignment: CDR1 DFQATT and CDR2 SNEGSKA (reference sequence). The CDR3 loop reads CSARDKSGSRTGELFF. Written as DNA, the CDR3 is TGCAGTGCTAGAGATAAAAGCGGGAGTCGGACCGGGGAGCTGTTTTTT.

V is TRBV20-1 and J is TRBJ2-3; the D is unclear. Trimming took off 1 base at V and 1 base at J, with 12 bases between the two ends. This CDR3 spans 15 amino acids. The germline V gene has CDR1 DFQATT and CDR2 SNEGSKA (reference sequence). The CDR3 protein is CSARGKKRGTDTQYF. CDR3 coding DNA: TGCAGTGCTAGAGGGAAGAAGCGAGGCACAGATACGCAGTATTTT.

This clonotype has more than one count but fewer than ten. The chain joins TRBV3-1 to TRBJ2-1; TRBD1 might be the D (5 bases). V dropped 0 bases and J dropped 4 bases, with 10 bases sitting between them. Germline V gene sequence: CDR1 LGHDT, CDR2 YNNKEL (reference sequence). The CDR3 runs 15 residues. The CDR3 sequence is CASSQERQKYNEQFF. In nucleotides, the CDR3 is TGTGCCAGCAGCCAAGAGAGACAGAAATACAATGAGCAGTTCTTC.

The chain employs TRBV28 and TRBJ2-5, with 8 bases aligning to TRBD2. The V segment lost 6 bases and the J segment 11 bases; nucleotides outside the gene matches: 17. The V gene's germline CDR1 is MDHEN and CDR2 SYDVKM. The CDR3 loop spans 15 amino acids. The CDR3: CASRSSGKGVSAQYF. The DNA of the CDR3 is TGTGCCAGCAGGAGTAGCGGGAAGGGGGTTTCGGCGCAGTACTTC.

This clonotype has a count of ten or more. CDR3 DNA sequence: TGTGCCAGCAGCCCCCGCGGGAGATTTAGGGATGAGCAGTTCTTC. Its protein product is CASSPRGRFRDEQFF. This chain links TRBV3-1 with TRBJ2-1; 7 nucleotides match TRBD2. Germline V lookup: CDR1 LGHDT, CDR2 YNNKEL (reference sequence). Losses at the gene ends were 4 bases for V and 8 bases for J; bases not matched to a gene: 11. This CDR3 comprises 15 residues.

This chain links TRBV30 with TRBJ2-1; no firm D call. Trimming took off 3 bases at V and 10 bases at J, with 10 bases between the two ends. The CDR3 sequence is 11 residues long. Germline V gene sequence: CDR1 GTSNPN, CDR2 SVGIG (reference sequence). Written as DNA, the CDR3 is TGTGCCTGGAGCATAGCTGGAGAGCAGTTCTTC. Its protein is CAWSIAGEQFF.

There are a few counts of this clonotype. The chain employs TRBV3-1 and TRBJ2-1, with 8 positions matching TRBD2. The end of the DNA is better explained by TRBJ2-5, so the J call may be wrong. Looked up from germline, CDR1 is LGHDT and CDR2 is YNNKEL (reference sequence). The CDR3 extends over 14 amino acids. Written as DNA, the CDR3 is TGTGCCAGCAGCCAACTTAGCGGGGAAGAGACCCAGTACTTC. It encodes CASSQLSGEETQYF.

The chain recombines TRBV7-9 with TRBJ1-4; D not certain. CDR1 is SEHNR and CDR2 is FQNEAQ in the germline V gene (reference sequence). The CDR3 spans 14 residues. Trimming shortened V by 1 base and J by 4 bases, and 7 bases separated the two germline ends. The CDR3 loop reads CASSLELVNEKLFF. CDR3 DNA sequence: TGTGCCAGCAGCTTAGAGTTGGTTAATGAAAAACTGTTTTTT.

The CDR3 DNA follows: TGTGCCAGCAGGCCGGACACGGTGAACACTGAAGCTTTCTTT. This codes for CASRPDTVNTEAFF. J is TRBJ1-1 and V is TRBV6-6, with D tentatively TRBD1 (5 bases). Germline-derived CDR1 and CDR2 are MNHNY and SVGAGI (reference sequence). The length of the CDR3 is 14 residues. V dropped 6 bases and J dropped 0 bases, with 11 bases sitting between them.

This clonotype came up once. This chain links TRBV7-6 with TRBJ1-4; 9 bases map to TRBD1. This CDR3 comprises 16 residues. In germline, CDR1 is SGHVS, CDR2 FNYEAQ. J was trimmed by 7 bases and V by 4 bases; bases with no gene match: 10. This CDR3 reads CASSSWDRARVEKLFF. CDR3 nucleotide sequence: TGTGCCAGCAGCTCGTGGGACAGGGCACGGGTTGAAAAACTGTTTTTT.

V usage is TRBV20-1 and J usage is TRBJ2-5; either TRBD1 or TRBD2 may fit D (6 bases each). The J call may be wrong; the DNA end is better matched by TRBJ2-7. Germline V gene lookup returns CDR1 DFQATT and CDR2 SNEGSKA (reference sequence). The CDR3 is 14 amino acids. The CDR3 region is CSAPKGGVGYEQYF. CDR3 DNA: TGCAGTGCTCCGAAGGGGGGAGTTGGATACGAGCAGTACTTC.

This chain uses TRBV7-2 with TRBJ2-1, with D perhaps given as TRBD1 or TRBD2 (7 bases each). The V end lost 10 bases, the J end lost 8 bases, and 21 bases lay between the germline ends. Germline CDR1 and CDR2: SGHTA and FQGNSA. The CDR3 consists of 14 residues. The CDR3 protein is CAIQPSGGGYEQFF. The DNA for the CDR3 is TGTGCCATACAGCCCTCAGGGGGGGGCTATGAGCAGTTCTTC.

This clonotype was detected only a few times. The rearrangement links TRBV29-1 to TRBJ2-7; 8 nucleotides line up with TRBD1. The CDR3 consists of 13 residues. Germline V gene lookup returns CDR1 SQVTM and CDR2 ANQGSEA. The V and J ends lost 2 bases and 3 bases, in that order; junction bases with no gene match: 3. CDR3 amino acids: CSVEQQGGYEQYF. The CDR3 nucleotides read TGCAGCGTTGAACAACAGGGGGGCTACGAGCAGTACTTC.

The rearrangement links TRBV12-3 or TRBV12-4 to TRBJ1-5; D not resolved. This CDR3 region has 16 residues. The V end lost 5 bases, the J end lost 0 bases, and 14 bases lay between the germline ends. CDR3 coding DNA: TGTGCCAGCAGTCCGATGGAACCCTATAGCAATCAGCCCCAGCATTTT. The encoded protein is CASSPMEPYSNQPQHF.

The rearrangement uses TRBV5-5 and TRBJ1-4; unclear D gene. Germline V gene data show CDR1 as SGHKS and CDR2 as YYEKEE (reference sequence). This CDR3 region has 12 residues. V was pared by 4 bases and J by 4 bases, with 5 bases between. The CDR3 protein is CASSTSNEKLFF. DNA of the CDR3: TGTGCCAGCAGCACAAGTAATGAAAAACTGTTTTTT.